The rows below give T cell receptor beta chains drawn from one sample of a study of vaccination and CD4 T cells after COVID-19. MiXCR was run by TCRdb on the PCR reads, yielding one entry per CDR3 protein. This sample has over 20,000 distinct CDR3 sequences; about 29% occur once, and the top ten carry under 3.5%. Their specific antigens are unknown. Specimen: CD4+ T cells from blood, cultured in vitro, collected about 7 months after SARS-CoV-2 vaccination. All receptors come from a human donor who had recovered from COVID-19. The conserved cysteine and the conserved F or W are not part of the CDR3 here. Each record gives: J gene, V gene, clone size, CDR3 protein. Size values are once, few and many counts, or a class for expanded clones, and some rows have none.

J: TRBJ1-6
V: TRBV28
size: NA
CDR3: ASSSPPAGYNSPLH

J: TRBJ1-6
V: TRBV6-5
size: NA
CDR3: ASSYAEPNSPLH

J: TRBJ2-3
V: TRBV7-2
size: few
CDR3: ASSVTGTYTDTQY

J: TRBJ2-7
V: TRBV20-1
size: NA
CDR3: SARVPGSLDWEQY

J: TRBJ2-7
V: TRBV6-2/TRBV6-3
size: NA
CDR3: ASRRLALSLTPAEQY

J: TRBJ2-3
V: TRBV20-1
size: few
CDR3: SARYLGTDTQY

J: TRBJ2-7
V: TRBV20-1
size: NA
CDR3: SARLAGPPVEQY

J: TRBJ1-2
V: TRBV20-1
size: few
CDR3: SAIQGAQGYGYT

J: TRBJ1-5
V: TRBV4-3
size: few
CDR3: ASSQDGAGGQPQH

J: TRBJ2-5
V: TRBV27
size: few
CDR3: ASSLPPAGGEETQY

J: TRBJ1-2
V: TRBV19
size: few
CDR3: ASRDRASYGYT

J: TRBJ2-7
V: TRBV7-8
size: NA
CDR3: ASSLLAAGGYEQY

J: TRBJ2-1
V: TRBV20-1
size: few
CDR3: SARYPSRTGVYNEQF

J: TRBJ2-1
V: TRBV7-2
size: few
CDR3: ASSLVPVEQF

J: TRBJ2-6
V: TRBV28
size: NA
CDR3: ASSSYRGANVLT

J: TRBJ1-2
V: TRBV7-2
size: few
CDR3: ASSPAGTGYGYT

J: TRBJ2-7
V: TRBV11-2
size: few
CDR3: ASSPSHRGRYEQY

J: TRBJ2-1
V: TRBV24-1
size: NA
CDR3: ATSDSFRSRWNEQF

J: TRBJ2-4
V: TRBV20-1
size: NA
CDR3: SASSGGITKNIQY

J: TRBJ2-2
V: TRBV28
size: few
CDR3: ASSLPDTNTGELF

J: TRBJ2-1
V: TRBV7-9
size: few
CDR3: ASSPPFRLAVSNEQF

J: TRBJ2-7
V: TRBV29-1
size: NA
CDR3: SVGGVHEQY

J: TRBJ2-3
V: TRBV7-9
size: NA
CDR3: ASSPGTASTDTQY

J: TRBJ1-1
V: TRBV15
size: few
CDR3: ATSRGGASTEAF

J: TRBJ2-5
V: TRBV18
size: few
CDR3: ASSPRTGYGETQY

J: TRBJ2-1
V: TRBV20-1
size: few
CDR3: SARDYGVPSYNEQF

J: TRBJ2-5
V: TRBV20-1
size: medium-sized
CDR3: SAGTLETQY

J: TRBJ2-5
V: TRBV24-1
size: few
CDR3: ATSDPPGTALQETQY

J: TRBJ1-1
V: TRBV29-1
size: NA
CDR3: SVAGGFLEAF

J: TRBJ2-1
V: TRBV7-2
size: NA
CDR3: ASGLRQGRYNEQF

J: TRBJ2-1
V: TRBV6-1
size: medium-sized
CDR3: ASRKGLATNEQF

J: TRBJ1-6
V: TRBV6-5
size: few
CDR3: ASSYSTWAPLH

J: TRBJ2-7
V: TRBV20-1
size: few
CDR3: SARLAGGSSYEQY

J: TRBJ2-6
V: TRBV19
size: NA
CDR3: ASSIAGPPGANVLT

J: TRBJ2-7
V: TRBV19
size: NA
CDR3: ASSMKGGSPSYEQY

J: TRBJ1-5
V: TRBV19
size: NA
CDR3: ASKVAGPDQPQH

J: TRBJ2-7
V: TRBV20-1
size: NA
CDR3: SARGGGRAYEQY

J: TRBJ2-3
V: TRBV20-1
size: NA
CDR3: SAKRGSSRTDTQY

J: TRBJ2-1
V: TRBV28
size: NA
CDR3: ASPPVRTGAYNEQF

J: TRBJ2-3
V: TRBV19
size: NA
CDR3: ASNPAGTGGADTQY

J: TRBJ1-5
V: TRBV19
size: NA
CDR3: ASSIPRAQPQH

J: TRBJ1-2
V: TRBV28
size: NA
CDR3: ASSRVLLYGYT